This T cell receptor (beta chain) was recorded in a study of patients and donors after allogeneic stem cell transplantation. Trimming took off 1 base at V and 3 bases at J, with 12 bases between the two ends. This CDR3 contains 15 residues. Germline V gene sequence: CDR1 KGHSH, CDR2 LQKENI. TCRdb re-analysed the RT-PCR reads in MiXCR, keeping a single row per CDR3 protein. The table records roughly 960,000 distinct CDR3 sequences, 15% to 20% of them present only once. J is TRBJ1-2 and V is TRBV18; D is undetermined. Sequencing input: blood, either unsorted or a sorted T cell fraction (not recorded which). This receptor was identified in a human donor who was either an allogeneic HSCT recipient or a stem cell or donor lymphocyte infusion donor (not recorded which). It is not recorded whose cells these are; they may come from a transplant donor. CDR3 loop: CASSPLGEPDYGYTF. CDR3 in DNA: TGTGCCAGCTCACCACTCGGGGAACCGGACTATGGCTACACCTTC.